A selection of T cell receptor beta chains follows, all from one sample in a study of T-cell memory formation after mild COVID-19. TCRdb processed the 5' RACE reads anew with MiXCR; each CDR3 protein has one entry. The table includes some 210,000 distinct CDR3 sequences, roughly a tenth detected once. The specimen was PBMCs or a T cell subset sorted from them (not recorded which). These receptors all come from a man aged 18 to 35 who had mild COVID-19 (a few samples of this study predate the infection). Cell type and time point are not known. Both conserved end residues are part of each CDR3. D genes are given only for firm matches. Some rows have no size entry. The others give once, few or many, or a class for an expanded clone.

clone_size j_call v_call d_call cdr3_aa cdr3_nt
NA TRBJ2-6 TRBV7-9 TRBD1 CASQGATPQGANVLTF TGTGCCAGCCAGGGGGCGACCCCTCAGGGGGCCAACGTCCTGACTTTC
few TRBJ1-1 TRBV5-1 NA CASSRGGNTEAFF TGCGCCAGCAGTAGGGGCGGAAACACTGAAGCTTTCTTT
few TRBJ2-7 TRBV4-3 TRBD1 CASSPISGGEQYF TGCGCCAGCAGCCCGATCTCAGGGGGCGAGCAGTACTTC
NA TRBJ2-3 TRBV27 NA CASRLSVSTDTQYF TGTGCCAGCAGGCTAAGCGTAAGCACAGATACGCAGTATTTT
few TRBJ1-1 TRBV6-2/TRBV6-3 NA CASSQIREAFF TGTGCCAGCAGCCAAATTCGTGAAGCTTTCTTT
NA TRBJ2-1 TRBV25-1 NA CASSEPGTSSYNEQFF TGTGCCAGCAGTGAGCCCGGGACCAGCTCCTACAATGAGCAGTTCTTC
few TRBJ2-5 TRBV6-5 NA CASRAQGRETQYF TGTGCCAGCAGGGCCCAGGGGAGAGAGACCCAGTACTTC
NA TRBJ2-2 TRBV20-1 NA CSASKGVDTGELFF TGCAGTGCTAGTAAGGGGGTGGACACCGGGGAGCTGTTTTTT
NA TRBJ1-5 TRBV12-3/TRBV12-4 NA CASSPSPDLNQPQHF TGTGCCAGCAGTCCATCTCCGGACCTTAATCAGCCCCAGCATTTT
NA TRBJ2-3 TRBV7-3 NA CASSTDSSYTDTQYF TGTGCCAGCAGCACCGATTCGTCTTACACAGATACGCAGTATTTT
few TRBJ2-1 TRBV10-3 TRBD2 CAISLGLAGVLNNEQFF TGTGCCATCAGTCTCGGACTAGCGGGGGTGCTGAACAATGAGCAGTTCTTC
NA TRBJ1-5 TRBV6-2/TRBV6-3 TRBD1 CASAGTGYVQPQHF TGTGCCAGTGCCGGGACAGGGTACGTGCAGCCCCAGCATTTT
NA TRBJ2-2 TRBV7-2 NA CASSPTAVNTGELFF TGTGCCAGCAGCCCAACCGCGGTGAACACCGGGGAGCTGTTTTTT
many TRBJ2-1 TRBV7-3 TRBD2 CASSPRRGANNEQFF TGTGCCAGCAGCCCCCGGCGGGGGGCTAACAATGAGCAGTTCTTC
NA TRBJ2-1 TRBV28 NA CASKTRLSYNEQFF TGTGCCAGCAAGACTAGACTCTCCTACAATGAGCAGTTCTTC
few TRBJ1-4 TRBV29-1 TRBD1 CSVGLQGTNEKLFF TGCAGTGTGGGCCTACAGGGGACTAATGAAAAACTGTTTTTT
few TRBJ2-3 TRBV5-4 NA CASTYRGADTQYF TGTGCCAGCACCTACCGGGGCGCAGATACGCAGTATTTT
few TRBJ2-1 TRBV5-4 TRBD2 CASSGAGVRNEQFF TGTGCCAGCAGCGGGGCGGGGGTGAGGAATGAGCAGTTCTTC
few TRBJ2-1 TRBV14 NA CASSQVSDSYNEQFF TGTGCCAGCAGCCAAGTATCGGACTCCTACAATGAGCAGTTCTTC
NA TRBJ1-5 TRBV6-6 NA CASSYSIGVSNQPQHF TGTGCCAGCAGTTACTCGATAGGGGTTAGCAATCAGCCCCAGCATTTT